This T cell receptor beta chain was captured by sequencing in a study of blood T cell repertoires in COVID-19. Germline V gene data show CDR1 as LGHNA and CDR2 as YSLEER. The CDR3 loop spans 16 amino acids. V was pared by 1 base and J by 5 bases, with 9 bases of the junction left unmatched. In the original analysis: From reference gene primer amplification, estimates of nucleated cell counts were derived. Clones were sequenced by immunoSEQ multiplex PCR, and TCRdb holds only the in-frame ones, with some missing. The DNA gave D and trimming, while V, J and clone size come from that table. The table has approximately 100,000 clones, 70% to 85% seen once. This clone was counted a few times.

Sequencing input: peripheral blood. This TCR was sampled from a man between 65 and 85 years old with acute or convalescent COVID-19. This chain connects TRBV4-3 to TRBJ2-5, with 8 bases identical to TRBD2. CDR3 bases: TGCGCCAGCAGCCAAGGGACTAGCTTTATGGGCGAGACCCAGTACTTC. As protein: CASSQGTSFMGETQYF.